The rows below give T cell receptor beta chains drawn from one sample of a study of cytomegalovirus exposure and HLA in healthy donors. Sequencing used immunoSEQ multiplex PCR; TCRdb keeps in-frame clones, though not all of them. The sample consists of around 95,000 clones, roughly 85% of them appearing once. The material sequenced was PBMCs. The source of these receptors is a man aged 18 to 35 in good health and CMV-seropositive. The CDR3 runs from the conserved cysteine through the conserved F or W. Fields, in order: clone size, V gene, CDR3 protein. The size of a clone is reported for some rows only, either as once, few or many, or as a class for expanded clones.

.	TRBV28	CASSLFSVQRPNQPQHF
.	TRBV28	CASGLLVTEAFF
.	TRBV6-1	CASSAYNIQYF
.	TRBV19	CASSVEGGAKNIQYF
.	TRBV18	CASSRPGGLGETQYF
.	TRBV28	CASSLGVNRVFQYF
.	TRBV10-2	CASSEGGLALTDTQYF
few	TRBV27	CASSFYSGPAETQYF
.	TRBV27	CASSFAGEAFF
.	TRBV19	CASIDSRGATNEKLFF
.	TRBV29-1	CSVIVQGAVGNQPQHF
.	TRBV5-1	CASSTPGQGYNEQFF
.	TRBV9	CASSVEVGTATNEKLFF
.	TRBV7-6	CASSLTGPISGELFF
once	TRBV4-1	CASSQDHCGAGYTF
.	TRBV6-5	CASIKEGGGEQFF
once	TRBV19	CASSIGTRGGEQFF
.	TRBV9	CASSVDLSGTYNEQFF